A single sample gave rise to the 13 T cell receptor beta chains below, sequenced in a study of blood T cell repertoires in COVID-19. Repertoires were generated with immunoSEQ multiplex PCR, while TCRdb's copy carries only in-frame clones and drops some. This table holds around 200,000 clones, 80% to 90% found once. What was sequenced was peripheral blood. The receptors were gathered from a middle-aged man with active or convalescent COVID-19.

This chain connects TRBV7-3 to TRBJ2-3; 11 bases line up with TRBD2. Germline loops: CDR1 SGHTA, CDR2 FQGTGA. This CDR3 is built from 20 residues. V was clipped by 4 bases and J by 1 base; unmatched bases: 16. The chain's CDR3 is CASSSTPGLAVPLRTDTQYF. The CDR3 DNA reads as TGTGCCAGCAGCTCAACCCCGGGACTAGCGGTTCCCTTACGCACAGATACGCAGTATTTT.

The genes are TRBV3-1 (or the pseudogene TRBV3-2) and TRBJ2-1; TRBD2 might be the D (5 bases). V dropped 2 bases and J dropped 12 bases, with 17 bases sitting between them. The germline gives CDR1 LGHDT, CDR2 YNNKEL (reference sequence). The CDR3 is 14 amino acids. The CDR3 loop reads CASSQLLGSEGQFF. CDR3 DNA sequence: TGTGCCAGCAGCCAACTCCTGGGCAGTGAGGGGCAGTTCTTC.

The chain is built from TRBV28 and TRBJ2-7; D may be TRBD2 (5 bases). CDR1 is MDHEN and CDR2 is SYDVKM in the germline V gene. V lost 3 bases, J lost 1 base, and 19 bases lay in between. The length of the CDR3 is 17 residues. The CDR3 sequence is CASSFPISLRESYEQYF. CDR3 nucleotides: TGTGCCAGCAGTTTCCCGATCTCTCTTCGGGAATCCTACGAGCAGTACTTC.

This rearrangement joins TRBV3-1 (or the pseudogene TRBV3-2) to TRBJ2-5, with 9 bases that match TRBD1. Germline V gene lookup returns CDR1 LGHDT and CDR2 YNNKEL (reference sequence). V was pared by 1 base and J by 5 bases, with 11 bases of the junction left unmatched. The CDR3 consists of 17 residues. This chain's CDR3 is CASSQVINRGPGETQYF. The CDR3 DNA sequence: TGTGCCAGCAGCCAAGTAATTAACAGGGGGCCCGGGGAGACCCAGTACTTC.

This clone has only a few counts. The CDR3 protein is CASSAPGGLAGHTGELFF. The CDR3 coding sequence is TGTGCCAGCAGTGCCCCCGGGGGGCTAGCGGGCCACACCGGGGAGCTGTTTTTT. The V call is TRBV6-1, the J call TRBJ2-2; 8 bases fit TRBD2. This CDR3 is 18 amino acids long. Unmatched junction bases numbered 13, after V lost 4 bases and J lost 3 bases. CDR1 is MNHNS and CDR2 is SASEGT in the germline V gene.

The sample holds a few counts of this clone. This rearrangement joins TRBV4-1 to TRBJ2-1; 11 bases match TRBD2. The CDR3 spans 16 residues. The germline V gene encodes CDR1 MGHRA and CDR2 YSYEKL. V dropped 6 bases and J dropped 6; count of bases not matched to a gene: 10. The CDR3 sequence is CASSRFSSGGRNEQFF. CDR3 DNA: TGCGCCAGCAGTCGCTTTTCTAGCGGGGGGCGCAATGAGCAGTTCTTC.

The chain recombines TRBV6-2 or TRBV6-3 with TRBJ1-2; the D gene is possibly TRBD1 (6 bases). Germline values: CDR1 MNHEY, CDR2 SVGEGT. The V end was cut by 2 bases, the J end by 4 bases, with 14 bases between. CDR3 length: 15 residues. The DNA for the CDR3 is TGTGCCAGCAGTTACGTGGCAGGGGTATCCTATGGCTACACCTTC. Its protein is CASSYVAGVSYGYTF.

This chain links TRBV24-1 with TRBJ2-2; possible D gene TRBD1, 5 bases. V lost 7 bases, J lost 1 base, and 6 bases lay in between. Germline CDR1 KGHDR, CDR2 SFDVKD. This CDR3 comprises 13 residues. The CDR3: CATSRVNTGELFF. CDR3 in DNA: TGTGCCACCAGCAGGGTGAACACCGGGGAGCTGTTTTTT.

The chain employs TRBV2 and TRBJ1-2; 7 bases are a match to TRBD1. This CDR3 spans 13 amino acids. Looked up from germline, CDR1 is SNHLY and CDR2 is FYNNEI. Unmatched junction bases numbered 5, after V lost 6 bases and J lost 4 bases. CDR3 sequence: CASRGGTAYGYTF. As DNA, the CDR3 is TGTGCCAGCAGAGGAGGGACAGCCTATGGCTACACCTTC.

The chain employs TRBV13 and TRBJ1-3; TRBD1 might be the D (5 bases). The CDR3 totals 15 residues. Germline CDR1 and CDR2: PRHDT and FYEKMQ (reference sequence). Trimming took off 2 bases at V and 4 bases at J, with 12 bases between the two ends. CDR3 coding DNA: TGTGCCAGCAGCTTATACGGGGACTCGGGAAACACCATATATTTT. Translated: CASSLYGDSGNTIYF.

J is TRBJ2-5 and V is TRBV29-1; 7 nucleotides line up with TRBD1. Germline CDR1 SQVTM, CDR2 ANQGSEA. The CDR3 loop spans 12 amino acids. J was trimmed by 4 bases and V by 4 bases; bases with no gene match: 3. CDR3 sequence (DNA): TGCAGCGTTGGTGCAGGGGGAGAGACCCAGTACTTC. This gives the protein CSVGAGGETQYF.

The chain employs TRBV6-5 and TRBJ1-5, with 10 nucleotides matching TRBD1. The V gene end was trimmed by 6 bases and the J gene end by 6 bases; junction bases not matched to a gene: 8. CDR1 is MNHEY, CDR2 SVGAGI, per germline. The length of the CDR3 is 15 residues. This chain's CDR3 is CASRSRQGATQPQHF. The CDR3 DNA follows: TGTGCCAGCAGATCACGACAGGGGGCGACTCAGCCCCAGCATTTT.

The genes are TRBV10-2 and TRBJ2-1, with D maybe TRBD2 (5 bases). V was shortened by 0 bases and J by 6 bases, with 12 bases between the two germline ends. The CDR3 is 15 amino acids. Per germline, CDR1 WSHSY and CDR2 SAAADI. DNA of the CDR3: TGCGCCAGCAGTGAGTCGTTCGGGCTAGCCAATGAGCAGTTCTTC. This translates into CASSESFGLANEQFF.